The clone carrying this T cell receptor beta chain was found once. Germline values: CDR1 SGHTA, CDR2 FQGNSA. Trimming removed 5 bases from V and 8 bases from J, with 12 bases in between. This CDR3 has 13 amino acids. Only in-frame clones appear in the TCRdb table, and some are missing; sequencing was by immunoSEQ multiplex PCR. Seen here are under 200,000 clones, about 86% observed once, and the top ten hold about 7.3%. This sample was taken from a study of blood T cell repertoires in COVID-19. About the study: PBMCs, B-cell-depleted T cells, or T cells were the source of the cDNA or gDNA that made up the material.

Living in 24 US areas, the participants were between roughly 18 and 95 years of age. The TCR originated in a man aged 50 to 59 who had recovered from COVID-19. The chain couples TRBV7-2 to TRBJ1-4; the D is unclear. Sequencing input: PBMCs or T cells enriched from blood (not recorded which). The CDR3 sequence is CASSMGVVEKLFF. In DNA form, the CDR3 reads TGTGCCAGCAGCATGGGAGTTGTCGAAAAACTGTTTTTT. The full variable domain, with the rest looked up from reference TRBV7-2 and TRBJ1-4, is GAGVSQSPSNKVTEKGKDVELRCDPISGHTALYWYRQSLGQGLEFLIYFQGNSAPDKSGLPSDRFSAERTGGSVSTLTIQRTQQEDSAVYLCASSMGVVEKLFFGSGTQLSVL.